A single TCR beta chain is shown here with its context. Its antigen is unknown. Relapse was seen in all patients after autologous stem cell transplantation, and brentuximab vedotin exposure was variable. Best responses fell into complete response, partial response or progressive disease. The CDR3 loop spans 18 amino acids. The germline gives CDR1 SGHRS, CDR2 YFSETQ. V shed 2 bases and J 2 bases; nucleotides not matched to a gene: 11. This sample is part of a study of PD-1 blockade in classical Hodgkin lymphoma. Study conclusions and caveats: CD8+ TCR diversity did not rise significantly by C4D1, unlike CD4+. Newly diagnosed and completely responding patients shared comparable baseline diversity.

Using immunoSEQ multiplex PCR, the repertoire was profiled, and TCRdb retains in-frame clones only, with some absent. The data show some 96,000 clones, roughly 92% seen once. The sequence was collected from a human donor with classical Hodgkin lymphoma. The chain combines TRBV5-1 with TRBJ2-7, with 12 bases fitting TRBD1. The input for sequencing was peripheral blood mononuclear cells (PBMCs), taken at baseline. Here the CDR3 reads CASSLRDRGRLAPYEQYF. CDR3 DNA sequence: TGCGCCAGCAGCTTAAGGGACAGGGGGCGACTAGCTCCCTACGAGCAGTACTTC. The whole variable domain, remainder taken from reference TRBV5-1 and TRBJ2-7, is KAGVTQTPRYLIKTRGQQVTLSCSPISGHRSVSWYQQTPGQGLQFLFEYFSETQRNKGNFPGRFSGRQFSNSRSEMNVSTLELGDSALYLCASSLRDRGRLAPYEQYFGPGTRLTVT.